The 30 T cell receptor beta chains presented below share a single source sample, sequenced in a study of pediatric ulcerative colitis. During colonoscopy, one to two rectal pinch biopsies were collected. The data were produced by immunoSEQ multiplex PCR, yet TCRdb's version contains in-frame clones alone and is incomplete. The sample has 30,000 to 35,000 clones, about 81% seen once. Source material: gut tissue. The receptors stem from a boy aged 5-17 years with mild ulcerative colitis.

A single count supports this clone. The chain is built from TRBV10-3 and TRBJ1-1; no definite D call. CDR3 size: 17 residues. Trimming pared 0 bases from V and 6 bases from J, leaving 20 bases between. Germline assignment: CDR1 ENHRY and CDR2 SYGVKD. Written as DNA, the CDR3 is TGTGCCATCAGTGAGTCCATGGGTCTAGTCGGGGTTCCTGAAGCTTTCTTT. Residues: CAISESMGLVGVPEAFF.

V is TRBV15 and J is TRBJ1-2; 9 nucleotides align to TRBD1. V lost 3 bases to trimming and J lost 8 bases; unmatched junction nucleotides: 10. The CDR3 extends over 15 amino acids. Germline CDR1 and CDR2: LNHNV and YYDKDF (reference sequence). The CDR3 coding sequence is TGTGCCACCAGCAGGGGGACAGGGATCGCGAGGGGCTACACCTTC. This translates into CATSRGTGIARGYTF.

This clone was seen a single time. The rearrangement links TRBV30 to TRBJ2-7, with D maybe TRBD2 (6 bases). The germline CDR1 and CDR2 sequences are GTSNPN and SVGIG (reference sequence). The CDR3 extends over 17 amino acids. The germline V and J ends were trimmed by 1 base and 0 bases, with 19 bases remaining between them. The CDR3 protein is CAWSGWVGQGLSYEQYF. CDR3 nucleotides: TGTGCCTGGAGTGGTTGGGTCGGTCAGGGACTCTCCTACGAGCAGTACTTC. The full variable domain, completed using reference TRBV30 and TRBJ2-7, is SQTIHQWPATLVQPVGSPLSLECTVEGTSNPNLYWYRQAAGRGLQLLFYSVGIGQISSEVPQNLSASRPQDRQFILSSKKLLLSDSGFYLCAWSGWVGQGLSYEQYFGPGTRLTVT.

This clone was counted a few times. The chain recombines TRBV18 with TRBJ1-2; a weak D match, TRBD1 (5 bases). Trimming left V 2 bases short and J 9 bases short, with 16 bases between. Germline CDR1 and CDR2: KGHSH and LQKENI. There are 14 residues in the CDR3. The CDR3 region is CASSPWDGAWSYTF. The CDR3 DNA reads as TGTGCCAGCTCACCATGGGATGGGGCCTGGAGCTACACCTTC.

The V call is TRBV9, the J call TRBJ1-2, with D uncertain. Trimming shortened V by 0 bases and J by 4 bases, and 7 bases separated the two germline ends. The CDR3 consists of 13 residues. Germline CDR1 SGDLS, CDR2 YYNGEE. The CDR3 DNA reads as TGTGCCAGCAGCGTAGGGGCCTCCTATGGCTACACCTTC. Translating it yields CASSVGASYGYTF.

The rearrangement uses TRBV7-2 and TRBJ2-2; D not certain. The V gene lost 5 bases and the J gene lost 5 bases, with 12 bases spanning the gap. This CDR3 has 14 residues. Germline lookup yields CDR1 SGHTA and CDR2 FQGNSA. CDR3 amino acids: CASSPVGRTGELFF. The DNA of the CDR3 is TGTGCCAGCAGCCCCGTAGGGCGAACCGGGGAGCTGTTTTTT.

This clone is a singleton in its sample. The V and J genes are TRBV7-2 and TRBJ1-2, with 8 bases identical to TRBD1. The CDR3 contains 14 residues. The V gene end was trimmed by 5 bases and the J gene end by 5 bases; junction bases not matched to a gene: 7. CDR1 is SGHTA, CDR2 FQGNSA, per germline. The CDR3 sequence is CASSPRDRPYGYTF. DNA for the CDR3: TGTGCCAGCAGCCCCCGGGACAGGCCGTATGGCTACACCTTC.

The chain links TRBV5-4 to TRBJ2-3; 13 positions match TRBD2. V gave up 4 bases and J gave up 1 base; unmatched junction bases: 6. This CDR3 contains 17 residues. Germline V gives CDR1 SGHNT, CDR2 YYREEE (reference sequence). The CDR3 region is CASSQGLAGPGTDTQYF. The CDR3 DNA sequence: TGTGCCAGCAGCCAGGGACTAGCGGGGCCCGGCACAGATACGCAGTATTTT. The full variable domain, its missing parts supplied by reference TRBV5-4 and TRBJ2-3, is ETGVTQSPTHLIKTRGQQVTLRCSSQSGHNTVSWYQQALGQGPQFIFQYYREEENGRGNFPPRFSGLQFPNYSSELNVNALELDDSALYLCASSQGLAGPGTDTQYFGPGTRLTVL.

The chain couples TRBV5-6 to TRBJ2-3; 9 positions match TRBD2. J lost 4 bases, V lost 1 base, and 4 bases had no gene match. The CDR3 totals 15 residues. The V gene's germline CDR1 is SGHDT and CDR2 YYEEEE. The DNA of the CDR3 is TGTGCCAGCAGCTTGTTGCTAGCGGGGTCAGATACGCAGTATTTT. Translated: CASSLLLAGSDTQYF.

V and J are TRBV6-5 and TRBJ1-5; D is unclear. Germline lookup yields CDR1 MNHEY and CDR2 SVGAGI. V lost 2 bases, J lost 2 bases, and 4 bases lay in between. The CDR3 sequence is 13 residues long. CDR3 loop: CASSYAGNQPQHF. The DNA of the CDR3 is TGTGCCAGCAGTTACGCGGGCAATCAGCCCCAGCATTTT.

V gene TRBV4-1 combines with J gene TRBJ2-1; D ambiguous. V was shortened by 0 bases and J by 7 bases, with 10 bases between the two germline ends. The CDR3 length is 14 residues. The germline CDR1 and CDR2 sequences are MGHRA and YSYEKL. CDR3 residues: CASSQESLGNEQFF. CDR3 bases: TGCGCCAGCAGCCAAGAGTCCTTGGGAAATGAGCAGTTCTTC.

The chain employs TRBV7-2 and TRBJ1-2; possibly TRBD1 for D (5 bases). Germline values: CDR1 SGHTA, CDR2 FQGNSA. Trimming removed 2 bases from V and 6 bases from J, with 13 bases in between. This CDR3 is 14 amino acids long. The chain's CDR3 is CASSLYVVRDGYTF. In DNA form, the CDR3 reads TGTGCCAGCAGCTTATACGTGGTCAGGGATGGCTACACCTTC.

This clone was detected only a few times. The J gene is TRBJ1-2, the V gene TRBV6-1, with 9 bases identical to TRBD1. There are 14 residues in the CDR3. V shed 6 bases and J 2 bases; nucleotides not matched to a gene: 4. In germline, CDR1 is MNHNS, CDR2 SASEGT. The CDR3, as DNA: TGTGCCAGCAGCCCCGGGACAGGGAACTATGGCTACACCTTC. This sequence encodes CASSPGTGNYGYTF.

The CDR3 reads CLNPGMVGALNGYTF. The CDR3 DNA sequence: TGCTTAAACCCGGGGATGGTGGGGGCGCTTAATGGCTACACCTTC. The V gene is TRBV23-1, the J gene TRBJ1-2; weak D call: TRBD1 (6 bases). TRBV23-1 is an ORF for which the function is uncertain. This CDR3 is 15 amino acids long.

The CDR3, as DNA: TGTGCCAGCAGCCACCGACTAGCGGCCGGGGAGCTGTTTTTT. This sequence encodes CASSHRLAAGELFF. The rearrangement links TRBV4-2 to TRBJ2-2, with 9 nucleotides matching TRBD2. Germline lookup yields CDR1 LGHNA and CDR2 YNFKEQ. V shed 3 bases and J 6 bases; nucleotides not matched to a gene: 2. The CDR3 length is 14 residues.

This clone was counted between two and nine times. This chain joins TRBV5-1 and TRBJ2-5; 10 nucleotides match TRBD1. The CDR3 length is 16 residues. J gave up 4 bases and V 0 bases, and 6 bases lay outside the gene matches. CDR1 is SGHRS, CDR2 YFSETQ, per germline. The CDR3 nucleotides read TGCGCCAGCAGCTTGGGGGGACAGGGGACTCGAGAGACCCAGTACTTC. Its protein product is CASSLGGQGTRETQYF.

The chain employs TRBV6-6 and TRBJ2-1; D is ambiguous. The germline V gene has CDR1 MNHNY and CDR2 SVGAGI (reference sequence). Trimming left V 4 bases short and J 5 bases short, with 18 bases between. This CDR3 contains 16 residues. CDR3: CASSCLRETQNNEQFF. For the CDR3, the DNA is TGTGCCAGCAGTTGCCTACGCGAGACCCAGAACAATGAGCAGTTCTTC.

The J gene is TRBJ1-1, the V gene TRBV7-2, with D maybe TRBD1 (5 bases). Trimming removed 5 bases at V and 1 base at J, with 5 bases between. Germline V gene lookup returns CDR1 SGHTA and CDR2 FQGNSA. The CDR3 is made up of 12 amino acids. CDR3 in amino acids: CASSQGNTEAFF. The CDR3 DNA reads TGTGCCAGCAGCCAGGGGAACACTGAAGCTTTCTTT.

This chain links TRBV7-2 with TRBJ2-7; no definite D call. V was trimmed by 1 base and J by 1 base, leaving 5 bases between them. Germline V lookup: CDR1 SGHTA, CDR2 FQGNSA. This CDR3 region has 13 residues. The CDR3 is CASSLVRSYEQYF. In DNA form, the CDR3 reads TGTGCCAGCAGCTTAGTTAGATCCTACGAGCAGTACTTC. The full variable domain, in which reference TRBV7-2 and TRBJ2-7 provide the parts outside the CDR3, is GAGVSQSPSNKVTEKGKDVELRCDPISGHTALYWYRQSLGQGLEFLIYFQGNSAPDKSGLPSDRFSAERTGGSVSTLTIQRTQQEDSAVYLCASSLVRSYEQYFGPGTRLTVT.

V usage is TRBV5-4 and J usage is TRBJ2-5, with a tentative D call TRBD1 (6 bases). The CDR3 length is 13 residues. From germline, CDR1 is SGHNT and CDR2 YYREEE (reference sequence). Trimming pared 2 bases from V and 1 base from J, leaving 6 bases between. DNA for the CDR3: TGTGCCAGCAGCTTACAGGGCCAAGAGACCCAGTACTTC. Encoded protein: CASSLQGQETQYF.

J is TRBJ2-3 and V is TRBV27; the D gene is possibly TRBD2 (6 bases). The CDR3 contains 15 residues. Germline V CDR1 and CDR2: MNHEY, SMNVEV (reference sequence). V shed 2 bases and J shed 7 bases, with 16 bases lying between them. CDR3 nucleotides: TGTGCCAGCAGTTTACCCGGGGGTGGTTTTCATACGCAGTATTTT. Translating it yields CASSLPGGGFHTQYF.

In regard to this clone: The junction departs from germline at one end; a sequencing error may be responsible. The V and J genes are TRBV5-8 and TRBJ1-2, with D unclear. Per the germline V gene, CDR1 is SGHTS and CDR2 is YDEGEE. There are 11 residues in the CDR3. CDR3 sequence (DNA): TGTGCCAGCAGCTTGGAGGGCCGCTTCCCCTTC. Its protein is CASSLEGRFPF.

The genes are TRBV2 and TRBJ1-2; 8 nucleotides align to TRBD1. With V trimmed by 4 bases and J by 2 bases, 9 bases remained unmatched. Germline V gene sequence: CDR1 SNHLY, CDR2 FYNNEI. The CDR3 is 16 residues long. As DNA, the CDR3 is TGTGCCAGCAGTGTTTTGACAGGGGCCTACAACTATGGCTACACCTTC. It is translated as CASSVLTGAYNYGYTF.

The rearrangement joins TRBV30 to TRBJ1-2; 7 positions match TRBD1. CDR3 length equals 13 residues. CDR1 and CDR2 from the germline V gene are GTSNPN and SVGIG (reference sequence). The junction had 7 bases not matched to a gene; V was cut back by 3 bases and J by 6 bases. In DNA form, the CDR3 reads TGTGCCTGGAGAGGAGGGGGCCTCAATGGCTACACCTTC. Protein: CAWRGGGLNGYTF.

The chain uses TRBV30 and TRBJ2-1; TRBD2 agrees at 11 bases. Germline V gene sequence: CDR1 GTSNPN, CDR2 SVGIG (reference sequence). V lost 0 bases, J lost 7 bases, and 2 bases stayed unmatched. The CDR3 loop spans 14 amino acids. The CDR3: CAWSVLAGVNEQFF. Written as DNA, the CDR3 is TGTGCCTGGAGTGTACTAGCGGGGGTTAATGAGCAGTTCTTC.

The chain employs TRBV11-3 and TRBJ1-2; D not resolved. V was clipped by 0 bases and J by 7 bases, with 15 bases between them. The CDR3 runs 15 residues. Germline assignment: CDR1 SGHNT and CDR2 YENEEA. The CDR3 bases are TGTGCCAGCAGCTTAGATCCAGCCTCCTCATTTGGCTACACCTTC. This sequence encodes CASSLDPASSFGYTF.

CDR3 sequence reads: CASSSCREYPRPISGNSPLHF. For the CDR3, the DNA is TGCGCCAGCAGTTCGTGCCGGGAATACCCTAGACCCATATCCGGAAATTCACCCCTCCACTTT. V gene TRBV23-1 combines with J gene TRBJ1-6, with D hard to call. TRBV23-1 is treated as an ORF (open reading frame) with a function not yet certain. The CDR3 extends over 21 amino acids. The V end was cut by 5 bases, the J end by 7 bases, with 33 bases between.

The gene calls are TRBV5-1 and TRBJ1-6; D is unresolved. Germline assignment: CDR1 SGHRS and CDR2 YFSETQ. The V and J ends lost 2 bases and 9 bases respectively, with 9 bases between them. This CDR3 has 13 amino acids. The CDR3 loop is CASSFRGFSPLHF. The CDR3 coding sequence is TGCGCCAGCAGCTTCCGCGGGTTTTCACCCCTCCACTTT.

This clone has just a few counts. The chain carries TRBV25-1 and TRBJ1-6, with 9 bases identical to TRBD1. Germline CDR1 is MGHDK and CDR2 is SYGVNS. V lost 3 bases, J lost 3 bases, and 6 bases stayed unmatched. CDR3 length: 17 residues. This chain's CDR3 is CASSEAGTGYYNSPLHF. The CDR3 nucleotides read TGTGCCAGCAGTGAGGCTGGGACAGGGTACTATAATTCACCCCTCCACTTT.

The rearrangement joins TRBV6-1 to TRBJ2-3; 9 nucleotides align to TRBD2. The CDR3 extends over 15 amino acids. The ends lost 4 bases at V and 4 bases at J; junction bases unmatched: 6. From germline, CDR1 is MNHNS and CDR2 SASEGT. DNA for the CDR3: TGTGCCAGCAGTGCGAATAGCGGGGGAGCAGATACGCAGTATTTT. It specifies CASSANSGGADTQYF.